This TCR beta chain was sequenced during a study of Siglec-9 on CD8 T cells in melanoma. CDR3 length: 17 amino acids. The V gene's germline CDR1 is MNHNS and CDR2 SASEGT. Unmatched junction bases numbered 10, after V lost 3 bases and J lost 5 bases. This table comes from immunoSEQ multiplex PCR, and its TCRdb copy is limited to in-frame clones, with some not included. The sample records 30,000 to 45,000 clones, more than 65% being singletons. The sequence was collected from a human donor in good health. The rearrangement uses TRBV6-1 and TRBJ2-5, with 12 bases aligning to TRBD2. Material: Siglec-9- CD8+ T cells sorted from blood. This CDR3 is CASSDPLAGGPWETQYF. The CDR3 DNA is TGTGCCAGCAGTGACCCCCTAGCGGGAGGGCCTTGGGAGACCCAGTACTTC.